The 17 T cell receptor beta chains listed next were all sequenced from one sample in a study of T cell clonality in common variable immunodeficiency. Libraries were prepared by immunoSEQ multiplex PCR; TCRdb keeps only in-frame clonotypes and omits some of them. Altogether about 66,000 clones were found in the sample, and no singletons occur. Sequencing was carried out using peripheral blood mononuclear cells. These receptors all come from a person aged 18 to 75 in good health.

This clone was seen many times. The CDR3 is cut off 3 residues early in the read; its end comes from the germline J gene. This chain connects TRBV10-3 to TRBJ2-3; tentative D call: TRBD1 (5 bases). The V gene lost 0 bases and the J gene lost 4 bases, with 11 bases spanning the gap. This CDR3 is built from 15 residues. Germline loops: CDR1 ENHRY, CDR2 SYGVKD. The covered CDR3 bases are TGTGCCATCAGTGAGTCCCAGGGTTTGGCAGATACG. This translates into CAISESQGLADT. The CDR3 as a whole reads CAISESQGLADTQYF.

This clone was seen at least ten times. The read is 3 residues too short to cover the CDR3 end, so that end is filled in from the germline J gene. The chain couples TRBV29-1 to TRBJ2-7; TRBD2 aligns across 12 bases. From germline, CDR1 is SQVTM and CDR2 ANQGSEA. V shed 3 bases and J 4 bases; nucleotides not matched to a gene: 4. There are 14 residues in the CDR3. The CDR3 sequence: CSVDTGLAGYEQYF. The sequenced part of the CDR3 DNA is TGCAGCGTTGACACCGGACTAGCGGGGTACGAG.

At least ten counts were recorded for this clone. The read ends 3 residues before the CDR3 terminus; that terminus is restored from the germline J gene. The J gene is TRBJ1-3, the V gene TRBV30; D gene ambiguous. The length of the CDR3 is 12 residues. The germline V gene encodes CDR1 GTSNPN and CDR2 SVGIG (reference sequence). V shed 4 bases and J shed 2 bases, with 6 bases lying between them. The DNA read from the CDR3 is TGTGCCTGGAAGAGGGCTGGAAACACC. Amino acids: CAWKRAGNT. In full, the CDR3 is CAWKRAGNTIYF.

This clone was found many times. The sequenced fragment ends 3 residues before the CDR3 boundary, so the rest is inferred from the germline J gene. The gene calls are TRBV5-1 and TRBJ2-2; perhaps TRBD1 as D (6 bases). The CDR3 consists of 16 residues. CDR1 is SGHRS and CDR2 is YFSETQ in the germline V gene. V was trimmed by 3 bases and J by 4 bases, leaving 16 bases between them. CDR3 DNA (partial): TGCGCCAGCAGCTCCACAACAGGGCCTCTCACCGGGGAG. Its translation is CASSSTTGPLTGE. Given in full, the CDR3 is CASSSTTGPLTGELFF.

This clone was seen many times. Read data end 3 residues before the CDR3 end; the end is taken from the germline J gene. This chain uses TRBV20-1 with TRBJ2-1; TRBD2 matches at 14 bases. CDR3 length: 14 amino acids. CDR1 and CDR2 (germline): DFQATT, SNEGSKA (reference sequence). V trimming: 6 bases; J trimming: 7 bases; junction bases outside the gene matches: 5. The covered CDR3 bases are TGCAGTGCACCGACTAGCGGGAGGGATAATGAG. Translation gives CSAPTSGRDNE. The full CDR3 protein reads CSAPTSGRDNEQFF.

This clone appeared many times. The read terminates 3 residues ahead of where the CDR3 ends, so the germline J gene completes it. The chain joins TRBV20-1 to TRBJ2-3; TRBD2 might be the D (6 bases). Trimming left V 3 bases short and J 6 bases short, with 19 bases between. CDR1 is DFQATT, CDR2 SNEGSKA, per germline (reference sequence). CDR3 length equals 15 residues. CDR3 bases read: TGCAGTGCTAGCTTGGTAGCGGCCCTAGGGGATACG. This gives the protein CSASLVAALGDT. In full, the CDR3 reads CSASLVAALGDTQYF.

This clone has a count of ten or more. CDR3 DNA (partial): TGTGCCAGCTCACCACCGACTATGGCAGATACG. Its protein is CASSPPTMADT. The entire CDR3 is CASSPPTMADTQYF. This sequence joins TRBV18 and TRBJ2-3; a weak D match, TRBD2 (5 bases). The read gets to within 3 residues of the CDR3 end, and the germline J gene fills in the rest. V was clipped by 0 bases and J by 4 bases, with 8 bases between them. The CDR3 is made up of 14 amino acids. The germline V gene encodes CDR1 KGHSH and CDR2 LQKENI.

This clone was seen repeatedly, ten times or more. Incomplete CDR3 DNA: TGTGCCAGCAGTTTATTCCATAGACAGGCCACCTTCCTAAACTATGGC. Amino acid sequence: CASSLFHRQATFLNYG. The complete CDR3 sequence is CASSLFHRQATFLNYGYTF. V is TRBV28 and J is TRBJ1-2, with D perhaps matching TRBD1 (6 bases). The CDR3 is cut off 3 residues early in the read; its end comes from the germline J gene. The CDR3 totals 19 residues. V gave up 1 base and J gave up 2 bases, with 23 bases separating them. Germline lookup yields CDR1 MDHEN and CDR2 SYDVKM.

This clone was counted ten times or more. Sequencing ends 3 residues short of the CDR3 end; the germline J gene provides the rest. The chain couples TRBV6-1 to TRBJ2-1; D not resolved. Trimming took 1 base from V and 8 from J, leaving 9 bases between them. Germline assignment: CDR1 MNHNS and CDR2 SASEGT. The CDR3 covers 13 residues. The CDR3 bases that were read are TGTGCCAGCAGTGAAGAGCACGTGGATGAG. It translates to CASSEEHVDE. The entire CDR3 protein reads CASSEEHVDEQFF.

This clone was detected ten times or more. The read falls 3 residues short of the CDR3 end, and the missing part is taken from the germline J gene. The chain is built from TRBV12-3 or TRBV12-4 and TRBJ1-1, with 7 bases fitting TRBD1. This CDR3 is built from 12 residues. CDR3 DNA, as far as it was read: TGTGCCAGCAGCGCGACAGGGACGAAA. This codes for CASSATGTK. The entire CDR3 protein reads CASSATGTKAFF.

A word on this clone: The read gets to within 3 residues of the CDR3 end, and the germline J gene fills in the rest. V gene TRBV10-2 combines with J gene TRBJ2-7, with D possibly TRBD2 on 6 matching bases. V gave up 3 bases and J gave up 2 bases, with 14 bases separating them. The CDR3 runs 15 residues. Germline loops: CDR1 WSHSY, CDR2 SAAADI. The DNA read from the CDR3 is TGCGCCAGCAGTGACTACCGACTAGTTGCCTACGAG. Residues: CASSDYRLVAYE. The whole CDR3 protein is CASSDYRLVAYEQYF.

This clone was counted ten times or more. Sequencing ends 3 residues short of the CDR3 end; the germline J gene provides the rest. The rearrangement uses TRBV28 and TRBJ2-7, with 9 bases that match TRBD1. The CDR3 is 16 residues long. The germline V gene has CDR1 MDHEN and CDR2 SYDVKM. The J segment lost 5 bases and the V segment lost 4 bases, leaving 12 bases of the junction unmatched. CDR3 protein: CASSSPGQGIIDEQYF. The sequenced CDR3 bases are TGTGCCAGCAGTTCACCGGGACAGGGAATTATCGACGAG.

This clone was observed at least ten times. Partial CDR3 DNA: TGCGCCAGCAGTGAGGCCGGGACAGGGGTCAATGAG. Its protein product is CASSEAGTGVNE. The entire CDR3 protein is CASSEAGTGVNEQFF. This chain joins TRBV10-1 and TRBJ2-1; 10 nucleotides align to TRBD1. Sequencing ends 3 residues short of the CDR3 end; the germline J gene provides the rest. Germline V gene lookup returns CDR1 WNHNN and CDR2 SYGVQD (reference sequence). V gave up 2 bases and J gave up 6 bases; unmatched junction bases: 4. The CDR3 has 15 residues.

This clone was detected many times. The observed sequence ends 3 residues before the CDR3 terminus, with the missing tail filled in from the germline J gene. The V and J genes are TRBV4-1 and TRBJ2-5, with 9 bases that match TRBD2. Losses at the gene ends were 1 base for V and 7 bases for J; bases not matched to a gene: 16. Germline CDR1 and CDR2: MGHRA and YSYEKL. The length of the CDR3 is 18 residues. The chain's CDR3 is CASSQGLLLAGVRGTQYF. The CDR3 bases that were read are TGCGCCAGCAGCCAAGGCCTATTATTAGCGGGAGTGCGGGGGACC.

This clone was observed many times. The read gets to within 3 residues of the CDR3 end, and the germline J gene fills in the rest. The V and J genes are TRBV20-1 and TRBJ2-5; the match to TRBD1 covers 7 bases. The trim removed 6 bases at V and 4 bases at J, leaving 14 bases unmatched. There are 15 residues in the CDR3. Germline lookup yields CDR1 DFQATT and CDR2 SNEGSKA (reference sequence). Incomplete CDR3 DNA: TGCAGTGCCGAAGAGCGACAGGGCTTACGAGAGACC. Protein: CSAEERQGLRET. The whole CDR3 sequence is CSAEERQGLRETQYF.

This clone was counted a few times. A much larger clone is a single base away; this may be a read error. The read stops 3 residues short of the end of the CDR3; the missing end is completed from the germline J gene. The V and J genes are TRBV7-3 and TRBJ2-3; 8 nucleotides match TRBD2. CDR1 is SGHTA, CDR2 FQGTGA, per germline. This CDR3 spans 14 amino acids. The CDR3 bases that were read are TGTTCCAGCAGCACGGCGGGGGGAGGAGATACG. It translates to CSSSTAGGGDT. The whole CDR3 sequence is CSSSTAGGGDTQYF.

Ten or more counts support this clone. The junction shows a germline mismatch at one end, possibly a read error. The read ends 3 residues shy of where the CDR3 ends; the end is completed using the germline J gene. This chain uses TRBV7-2 with TRBJ2-3, with 7 bases matching TRBD1. The CDR3 length is 14 residues. The germline gives CDR1 SGHTA, CDR2 FQGNSA. The DNA read from the CDR3 is TGCTCGGGTGGACAGGCGGCCTTGGCAGATACG. This sequence encodes CSGGQAALADT. The whole CDR3 region reads CSGGQAALADTQYF.